Below are 9 T cell receptor beta chains sequenced from a single sample in a study of blood T cell repertoires in COVID-19. Sequencing was performed with immunoSEQ multiplex PCR; in TCRdb, only in-frame clones are kept and a portion is missing. The sample comprises hundreds of thousands of clones, 75% to 95% of which are singletons, and under 2.5% rests with the top ten. The material sequenced was PBMCs or T cells enriched from blood (not recorded which). The source is a woman in her late teens or twenties who had recovered from COVID-19.

CDR3 sequence reads: CASSRQGVKQETQYF. As DNA, the CDR3 is TGTGCCAGCAGCAGACAGGGGGTAAAACAAGAGACCCAGTACTTC. The rearrangement uses TRBV5-4 and TRBJ2-5, with TRBD1 identical over 9 bases. The CDR3 runs to 15 residues. The germline gives CDR1 SGHNT, CDR2 YYREEE (reference sequence). Trimming at V came to 4 bases and at J to 2 bases, leaving 6 bases not matched to a gene.

The chain links TRBV4-2 to TRBJ1-2; D gene unclear. V was trimmed by 0 bases and J by 3 bases, leaving 11 bases between them. CDR1 is LGHNA and CDR2 is YNFKEQ in the germline V gene. The CDR3 sequence is 15 residues long. The CDR3 sequence: CASSQEELIHYGYTF. DNA of the CDR3: TGTGCCAGCAGCCAAGAAGAACTGATCCACTATGGCTACACCTTC.

This chain joins TRBV4-1 and TRBJ1-2; D possibly corresponds to TRBD1 (5 bases). Looked up from germline, CDR1 is MGHRA and CDR2 is YSYEKL. The CDR3 covers 15 residues. Trimming pared 4 bases from V and 0 bases from J, leaving 12 bases between. The CDR3 region has the DNA TGCGCCAGCAGCCTAGGGGTGGAAGCTAACTATGGCTACACCTTC. Its protein is CASSLGVEANYGYTF.

This clone was found a few times. The rearrangement links TRBV6-1 to TRBJ2-7; no clear D. Germline CDR1 and CDR2: MNHNS and SASEGT. Trimming took off 2 bases at V and 3 bases at J, with 11 bases between the two ends. The CDR3 spans 14 residues. For the CDR3, the DNA is TGTGCCAGCAGTGAAATGATAACTGGCTACGAGCAGTACTTC. Its protein product is CASSEMITGYEQYF.

The V gene is TRBV3-1 (or the pseudogene TRBV3-2), the J gene TRBJ1-5; no firm D call. Trimming left V 1 base short and J 9 bases short, with 13 bases between. The germline V gene encodes CDR1 LGHDT and CDR2 YNNKEL (reference sequence). CDR3 size: 14 residues. CDR3 sequence: CASSQVPGVTPQHF. The CDR3 DNA sequence: TGTGCCAGCAGCCAAGTTCCCGGGGTCACGCCCCAGCATTTT.

The genes are TRBV11-2 and TRBJ1-3; D remains unclear. In germline, CDR1 is SGHAT, CDR2 FQNNGV. Trimming pared 10 bases from V and 7 bases from J, leaving 17 bases between. This CDR3 has 13 residues. The CDR3 coding sequence is TGTGCCACCGGTGCTATACGGAGGAACACCATATATTTT. This sequence encodes CATGAIRRNTIYF.

V usage is TRBV28 and J usage is TRBJ1-1, with D possibly being TRBD1 (6 bases). The germline gives CDR1 MDHEN, CDR2 SYDVKM. The CDR3 loop spans 13 amino acids. The germline V and J ends were trimmed by 10 bases and 5 bases, with 17 bases remaining between them. The CDR3, as DNA: TGTGCCACCCTTACCGCGACAGGTACTGAAGCTTTCTTT. Its translation: CATLTATGTEAFF.

The chain recombines TRBV18 with TRBJ1-6; 7 bases are a match to TRBD1. Germline-derived CDR1 and CDR2 are KGHSH and LQKENI. The CDR3 extends over 15 amino acids. Germline trimming cut 2 bases from V and 7 bases from J; bases unmatched to any gene: 5. The DNA of the CDR3 is TGTGCCAGCTCACCAACAGGGGTGGGAAATTCACCCCTCCACTTT. Amino acids: CASSPTGVGNSPLHF. Drawing the rest from reference TRBV18 and TRBJ1-6, the complete variable domain is NAGVMQNPRHLVRRRGQEARLRCSPMKGHSHVYWYRQLPEEGLKFMVYLQKENIIDESGMPKERFSAEFPKEGPSILRIQQVVRGDSAAYFCASSPTGVGNSPLHFGNGTRLTVT.

V and J are TRBV10-1 and TRBJ2-3, with 9 bases fitting TRBD2. Germline loops: CDR1 WNHNN, CDR2 SYGVQD (reference sequence). J gave up 2 bases and V 6 bases, and 18 bases lay outside the gene matches. This CDR3 region has 19 residues. The CDR3 coding sequence is TGCGCCAGCAGCAGGGGCCTTAGCGGGAGTCGAATCGCCACAGATACGCAGTATTTT. Its protein product is CASSRGLSGSRIATDTQYF.